This TCR beta chain was sequenced for a study of cytotoxic CD8 clonotypes in ibrutinib-treated CLL. Overall study findings and caveats: Clonality at baseline surpassed age-matched healthy donors and tracked circulating CD8+ T-cell counts.

The repertoire was sequenced with immunoSEQ multiplex PCR; TCRdb's copy has only in-frame clones and lacks some. The sample consists of fewer than 25,000 clones, roughly 70% of them appearing once. For this clone: Its matching antigen is unknown.

The germline CDR1 and CDR2 sequences are KGHSH and LQKENI. V was trimmed by 8 bases and J by 1 base, leaving 14 bases between them. This CDR3 has 15 residues. Material: PBMCs, obtained after 24 months of ibrutinib treatment. The TCR originated in a human donor with chronic lymphocytic leukemia. The V gene is TRBV18, the J gene TRBJ2-2; D possibly corresponds to TRBD2 (6 bases). The CDR3 spells CASPHRDLNTGELFF. As DNA, the CDR3 is TGTGCCAGCCCACACCGGGACTTGAACACCGGGGAGCTGTTTTTT.